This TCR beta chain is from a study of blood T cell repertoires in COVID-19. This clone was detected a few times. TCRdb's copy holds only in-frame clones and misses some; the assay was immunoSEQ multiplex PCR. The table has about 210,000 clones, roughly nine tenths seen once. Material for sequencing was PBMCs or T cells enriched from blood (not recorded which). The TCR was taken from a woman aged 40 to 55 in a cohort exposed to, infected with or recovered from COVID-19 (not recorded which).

CDR3 loop: CSVDEGFNTEAFF. The CDR3 DNA follows: TGCAGCGTTGACGAGGGTTTCAACACTGAAGCTTTCTTT. The rearrangement links TRBV29-1 to TRBJ1-1; D uncertain. In germline, CDR1 is SQVTM, CDR2 ANQGSEA. This CDR3 has 13 residues. V was shortened by 3 bases and J by 2 bases, with 10 bases between the two germline ends.